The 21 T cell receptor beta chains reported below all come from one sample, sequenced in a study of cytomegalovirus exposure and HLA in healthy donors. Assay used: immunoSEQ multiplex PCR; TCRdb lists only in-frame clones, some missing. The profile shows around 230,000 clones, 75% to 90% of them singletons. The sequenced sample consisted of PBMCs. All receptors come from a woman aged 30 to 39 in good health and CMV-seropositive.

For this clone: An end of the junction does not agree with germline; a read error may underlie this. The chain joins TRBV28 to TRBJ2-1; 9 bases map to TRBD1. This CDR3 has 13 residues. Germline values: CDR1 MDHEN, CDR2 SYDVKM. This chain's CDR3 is CAGQGKGYDEQFF. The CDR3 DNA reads TGTGCCGGACAGGGGAAGGGCTACGATGAGCAGTTCTTC.

The CDR3 region is CASRLPSSYEQYF. The CDR3 DNA reads as TGTGCCAGCAGGCTCCCGAGCTCCTACGAGCAGTACTTC. The chain links TRBV11-2 to TRBJ2-7; D remains ambiguous. There are 13 residues in the CDR3. Germline CDR1 SGHAT, CDR2 FQNNGV. The germline V and J ends were trimmed by 6 bases and 0 bases, with 9 bases remaining between them.

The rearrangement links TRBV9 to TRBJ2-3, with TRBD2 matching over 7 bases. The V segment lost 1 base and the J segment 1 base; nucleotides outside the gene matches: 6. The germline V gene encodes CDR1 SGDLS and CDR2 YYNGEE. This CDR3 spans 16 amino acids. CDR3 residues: CASSVRGRVGTDTQYF. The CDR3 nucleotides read TGTGCCAGCAGCGTACGAGGGAGGGTCGGCACAGATACGCAGTATTTT.

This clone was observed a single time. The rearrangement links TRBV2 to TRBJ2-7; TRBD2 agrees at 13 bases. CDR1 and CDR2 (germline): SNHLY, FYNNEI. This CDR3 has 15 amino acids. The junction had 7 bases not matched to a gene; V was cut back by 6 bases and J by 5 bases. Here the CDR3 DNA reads TGTGCCAGCAGACGGACTAGCGGGAGTCCCCACGAGCAGTACTTC. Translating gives CASRRTSGSPHEQYF.

The CDR3, as DNA: TGTGCCAGCAGTTATACAGCCGGGGACACTGAAGCTTTCTTT. Its protein product is CASSYTAGDTEAFF. The chain has TRBV6-6 and TRBJ1-1; D remains unclear. The germline V gene has CDR1 MNHNY and CDR2 SVGAGI (reference sequence). The CDR3 covers 14 residues. The V gene lost 3 bases and the J gene lost 3 bases, with 11 bases spanning the gap.

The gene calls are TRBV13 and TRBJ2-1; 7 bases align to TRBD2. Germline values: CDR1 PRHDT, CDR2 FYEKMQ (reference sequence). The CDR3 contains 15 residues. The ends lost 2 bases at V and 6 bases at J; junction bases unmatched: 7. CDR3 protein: CASSLWGGGGNEQFF. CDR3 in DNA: TGTGCCAGCAGCTTATGGGGGGGAGGTGGCAATGAGCAGTTCTTC.

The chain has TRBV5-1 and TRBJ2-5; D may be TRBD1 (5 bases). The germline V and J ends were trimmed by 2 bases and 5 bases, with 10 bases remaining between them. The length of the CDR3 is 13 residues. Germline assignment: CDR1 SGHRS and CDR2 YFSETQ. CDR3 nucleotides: TGCGCCAGCAGCTTCCAGGGATCGGAGACCCAGTACTTC. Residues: CASSFQGSETQYF.

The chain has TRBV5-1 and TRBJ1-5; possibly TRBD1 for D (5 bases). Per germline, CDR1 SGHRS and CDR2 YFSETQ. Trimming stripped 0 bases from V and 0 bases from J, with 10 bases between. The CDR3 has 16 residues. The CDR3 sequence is CASSLVKGHSNQPQHF. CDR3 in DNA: TGCGCCAGCAGCTTGGTGAAGGGGCATAGCAATCAGCCCCAGCATTTT.

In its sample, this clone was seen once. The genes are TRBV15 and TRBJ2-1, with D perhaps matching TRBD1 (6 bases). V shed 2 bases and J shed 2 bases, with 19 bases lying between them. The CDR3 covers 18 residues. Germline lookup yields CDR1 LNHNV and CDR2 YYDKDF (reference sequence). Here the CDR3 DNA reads TGTGCCACCAGCAGATCAGACAGGAGCAAGCGGCCCTACAATGAGCAGTTCTTC. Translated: CATSRSDRSKRPYNEQFF. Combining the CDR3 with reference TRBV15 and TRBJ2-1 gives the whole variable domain DAMVIQNPRYQVTQFGKPVTLSCSQTLNHNVMYWYQQKSSQAPKLLFHYYDKDFNNEADTPDNFQSRRPNTSFCFLDIRSPGLGDTAMYLCATSRSDRSKRPYNEQFFGPGTRLTVL.

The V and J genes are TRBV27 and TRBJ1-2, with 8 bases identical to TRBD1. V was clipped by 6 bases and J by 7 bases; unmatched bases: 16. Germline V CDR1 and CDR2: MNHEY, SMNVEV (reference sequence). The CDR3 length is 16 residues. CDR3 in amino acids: CASRLGTGRSGVGYTF. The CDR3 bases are TGTGCCAGCAGACTTGGGACAGGACGTTCGGGGGTTGGCTACACCTTC.

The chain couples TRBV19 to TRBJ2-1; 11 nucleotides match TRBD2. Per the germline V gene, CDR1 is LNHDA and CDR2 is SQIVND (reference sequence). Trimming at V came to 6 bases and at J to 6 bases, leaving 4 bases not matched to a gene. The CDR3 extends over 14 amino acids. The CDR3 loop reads CASRTSGIRNEQFF. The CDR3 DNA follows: TGTGCCAGTAGGACTAGCGGGATCCGCAATGAGCAGTTCTTC.

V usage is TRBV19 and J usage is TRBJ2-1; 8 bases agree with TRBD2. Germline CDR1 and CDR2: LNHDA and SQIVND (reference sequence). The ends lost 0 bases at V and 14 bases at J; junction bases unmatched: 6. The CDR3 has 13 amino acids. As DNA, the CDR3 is TGTGCCAGTAGTATAGATCTATCGGGACTAGAGTTCTTC. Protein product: CASSIDLSGLEFF.

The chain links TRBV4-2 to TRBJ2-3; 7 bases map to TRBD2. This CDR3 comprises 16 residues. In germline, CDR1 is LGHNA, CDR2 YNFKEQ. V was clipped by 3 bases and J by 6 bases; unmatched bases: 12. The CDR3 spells CASSHILATTLDTQYF. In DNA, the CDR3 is TGTGCCAGCAGCCACATACTAGCGACTACCTTGGATACGCAGTATTTT.

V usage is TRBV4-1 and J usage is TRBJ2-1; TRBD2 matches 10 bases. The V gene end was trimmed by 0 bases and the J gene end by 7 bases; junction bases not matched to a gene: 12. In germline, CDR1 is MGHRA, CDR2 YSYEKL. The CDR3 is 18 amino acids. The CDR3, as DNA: TGCGCCAGCAGCCAAGATTGGGCGCTAGCGGGAGTTCGGAATGAGCAGTTCTTC. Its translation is CASSQDWALAGVRNEQFF.

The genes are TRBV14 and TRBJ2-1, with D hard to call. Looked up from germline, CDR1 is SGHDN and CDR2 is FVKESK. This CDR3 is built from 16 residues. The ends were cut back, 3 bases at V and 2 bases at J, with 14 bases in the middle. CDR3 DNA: TGTGCCAGCAGCCAGGGTACAGAAGACCCCTACAATGAGCAGTTCTTC. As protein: CASSQGTEDPYNEQFF.

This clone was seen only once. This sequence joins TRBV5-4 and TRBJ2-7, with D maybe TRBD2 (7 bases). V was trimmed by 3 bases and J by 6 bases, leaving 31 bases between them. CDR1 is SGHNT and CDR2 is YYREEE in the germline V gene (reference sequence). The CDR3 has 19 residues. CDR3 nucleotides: TGTGCCAGCAGCTGGGGGCCCAGGTTGGGCGGGAGTGGCTCTGCCGAGCAGTACTTC. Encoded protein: CASSWGPRLGGSGSAEQYF.

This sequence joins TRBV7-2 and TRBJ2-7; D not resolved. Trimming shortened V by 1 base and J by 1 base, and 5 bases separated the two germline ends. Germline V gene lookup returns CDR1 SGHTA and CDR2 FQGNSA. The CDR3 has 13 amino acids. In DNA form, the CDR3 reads TGTGCCAGCAGCTTAGACAGATCCTACGAGCAGTACTTC. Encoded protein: CASSLDRSYEQYF.

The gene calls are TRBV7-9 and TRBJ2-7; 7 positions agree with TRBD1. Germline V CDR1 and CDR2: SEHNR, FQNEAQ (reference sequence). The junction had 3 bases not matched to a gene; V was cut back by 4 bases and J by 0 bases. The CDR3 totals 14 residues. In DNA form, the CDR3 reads TGTGCCAGCAGCTCGACAGGGTTCTCCTACGAGCAGTACTTC. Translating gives CASSSTGFSYEQYF.

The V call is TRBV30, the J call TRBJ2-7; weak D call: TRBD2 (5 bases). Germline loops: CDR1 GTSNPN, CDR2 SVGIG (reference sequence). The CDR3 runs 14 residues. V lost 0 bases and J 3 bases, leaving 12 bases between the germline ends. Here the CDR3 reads CAWSVGGWVYEQYF. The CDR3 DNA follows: TGTGCCTGGAGTGTAGGAGGTTGGGTCTACGAGCAGTACTTC.

The CDR3 DNA is TGTGCCAGCAGTTTCCCCAGGAACACTGAAGCTTTCTTT. Translating gives CASSFPRNTEAFF. The rearrangement joins TRBV28 to TRBJ1-1; D uncertain. The germline CDR1 and CDR2 sequences are MDHEN and SYDVKM. V gave up 3 bases and J gave up 1 base, with 6 bases separating them. The CDR3 contains 13 residues.

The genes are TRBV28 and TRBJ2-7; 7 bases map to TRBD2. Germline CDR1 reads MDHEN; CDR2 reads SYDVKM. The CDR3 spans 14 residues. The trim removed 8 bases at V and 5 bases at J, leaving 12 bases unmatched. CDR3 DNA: TGTGCCAGCTATTCGGGACTATCATGGGACGAGCAGTACTTC. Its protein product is CASYSGLSWDEQYF.